Each of the 7 T cell receptor beta chains below was sequenced from the same sample in a study of control samples from healthy donors and cancer patients. Method: immunoSEQ multiplex PCR; TCRdb's copy keeps in-frame clones and lacks some. The table shows 400,000 to 450,000 clones, with around nine tenths occurring only once. Specimen: PBMCs. The receptors come from a man between 35 and 55 years old with head and neck cancer.

The V gene is TRBV9, the J gene TRBJ2-2, with 11 bases aligning to TRBD2. Trimming removed 3 bases from V and 4 bases from J; junction bases left unmatched: 2. Germline assignment: CDR1 SGDLS and CDR2 YYNGEE. CDR3 length equals 15 residues. CDR3 DNA: TGTGCCAGCAGCGATACTAGCGGGGGCACCGGGGAGCTGTTTTTT. This encodes CASSDTSGGTGELFF.

As regards this clone: The sample has other DNA sequences that encode this CDR3 too. The chain carries TRBV30 and TRBJ1-1, with D possibly TRBD1 on 6 matching bases. Between the trimmed V and J ends, which lost 0 bases and 2 bases, there was a span of 7 bases. The CDR3 length is 13 residues. The germline CDR1 and CDR2 sequences are GTSNPN and SVGIG (reference sequence). This CDR3 reads CAWSVQGNTEAFF. For the CDR3, the DNA is TGTGCCTGGAGTGTACAGGGCAACACTGAAGCTTTCTTT.

The chain is built from TRBV2 and TRBJ2-7; D uncertain. The CDR3 is 12 amino acids. Germline V CDR1 and CDR2: SNHLY, FYNNEI. Between the trimmed V and J ends, which lost 4 bases and 2 bases, there was a span of 6 bases. CDR3 sequence (DNA): TGTGCCAGCAGTGCCTACACCTACGAGCAGTACTTC. It translates to CASSAYTYEQYF.

The rearrangement links TRBV3-1 (or the pseudogene TRBV3-2) to TRBJ2-1, with 7 bases lining up with TRBD2. Germline lookup yields CDR1 LGHDT and CDR2 YNNKEL (reference sequence). V lost 1 base to trimming and J lost 2 bases; unmatched junction nucleotides: 5. The length of the CDR3 is 16 residues. The CDR3 DNA follows: TGTGCCAGCAGCCAAGTTGAGCGGGGAGCCTACAATGAGCAGTTCTTC. Its translation: CASSQVERGAYNEQFF.

The chain employs TRBV6-5 and TRBJ2-7; TRBD1 aligns across 7 bases. V was clipped by 6 bases and J by 1 base; unmatched bases: 6. CDR1 is MNHEY and CDR2 is SVGAGI in the germline V gene. CDR3 length equals 14 residues. The CDR3 DNA reads TGTGCCAGCAGGATACCGGGACAGTCCTACGAGCAGTACTTC. Protein: CASRIPGQSYEQYF.

V gene TRBV18 combines with J gene TRBJ2-1; 7 bases line up with TRBD1. The CDR3 contains 16 residues. Trimming cost V 4 bases and J 6 bases; bases outside gene matches: 12. Germline values: CDR1 KGHSH, CDR2 LQKENI. The DNA of the CDR3 is TGTGCCAGCTCACTCACCACGGCCACAGGGGTCAATGAGCAGTTCTTC. This sequence encodes CASSLTTATGVNEQFF. Filled out from reference TRBV18 and TRBJ2-1, the complete variable domain reads NAGVMQNPRHLVRRRGQEARLRCSPMKGHSHVYWYRQLPEEGLKFMVYLQKENIIDESGMPKERFSAEFPKEGPSILRIQQVVRGDSAAYFCASSLTTATGVNEQFFGPGTRLTVL.

The rearrangement joins TRBV19 to TRBJ2-7; D is tentatively TRBD1 or TRBD2 (5 bases each). The V and J ends lost 3 bases and 3 bases respectively, with 12 bases between them. The CDR3 is made up of 14 amino acids. Germline CDR1 and CDR2: LNHDA and SQIVND (reference sequence). CDR3 loop: CASSIGWDVYEQYF. The CDR3 coding sequence is TGTGCCAGTAGTATTGGTTGGGACGTCTACGAGCAGTACTTC.